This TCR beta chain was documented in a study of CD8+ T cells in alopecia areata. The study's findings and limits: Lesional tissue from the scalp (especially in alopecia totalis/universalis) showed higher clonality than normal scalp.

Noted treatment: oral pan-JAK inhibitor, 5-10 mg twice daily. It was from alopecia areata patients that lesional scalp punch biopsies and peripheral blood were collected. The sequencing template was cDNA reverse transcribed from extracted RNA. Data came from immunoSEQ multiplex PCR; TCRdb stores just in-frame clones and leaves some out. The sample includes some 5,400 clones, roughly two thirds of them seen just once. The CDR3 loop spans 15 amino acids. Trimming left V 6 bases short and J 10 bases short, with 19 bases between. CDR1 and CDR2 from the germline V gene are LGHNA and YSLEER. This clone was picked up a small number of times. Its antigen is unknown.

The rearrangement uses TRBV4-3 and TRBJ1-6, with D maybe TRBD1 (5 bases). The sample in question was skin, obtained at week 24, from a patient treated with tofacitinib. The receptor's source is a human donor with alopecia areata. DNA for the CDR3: TGCGCCAGCAGTCTAGGGTCGGGACTAGGGTCACCCCTCCACTTT. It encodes CASSLGSGLGSPLHF.